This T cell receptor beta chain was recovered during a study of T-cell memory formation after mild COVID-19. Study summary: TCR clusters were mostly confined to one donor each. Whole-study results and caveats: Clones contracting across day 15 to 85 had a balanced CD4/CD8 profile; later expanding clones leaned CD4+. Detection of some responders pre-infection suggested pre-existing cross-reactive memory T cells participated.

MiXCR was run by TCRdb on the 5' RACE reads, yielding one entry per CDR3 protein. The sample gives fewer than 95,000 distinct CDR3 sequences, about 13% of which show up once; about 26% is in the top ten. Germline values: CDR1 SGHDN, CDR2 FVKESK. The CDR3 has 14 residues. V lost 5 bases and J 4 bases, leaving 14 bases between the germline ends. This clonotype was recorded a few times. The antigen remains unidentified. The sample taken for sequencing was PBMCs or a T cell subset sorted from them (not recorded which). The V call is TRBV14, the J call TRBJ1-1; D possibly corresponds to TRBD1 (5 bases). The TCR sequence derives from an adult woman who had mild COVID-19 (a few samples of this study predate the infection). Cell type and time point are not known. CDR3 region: CASSKTEILTEAFF. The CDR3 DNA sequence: TGTGCCAGCAGCAAGACAGAGATTCTCACTGAAGCTTTCTTT.